The rows below give T cell receptor beta chains drawn from one sample of a study of human T cells and chemical hapten exposure. Via MiXCR, TCRdb re-called the RACE reads, giving one row per CDR3 protein. Among roughly 100,000 distinct CDR3 sequences, more than 10% were seen once, and the ten largest hold about 3%. This specimen was whole blood, taken in connection with sensitization to the hapten diphenylcyclopropenone (DPC). Receptor source: a woman in her sixties or seventies with alopecia areata. Some clones in this sample may be carry-over from other donors' samples. CDR3s include the opening cysteine and the closing phenylalanine or tryptophan. The D gene is left open where the match is weak. Some rows mark clone size as missing; the rest say once, few, many or name a class of expanded clone.

clone_size j_call d_call v_call cdr3_nt cdr3_aa
many TRBJ2-1 . TRBV5-1 TGCGCCAGCAGGAGTACAGGGACCTCCTACAATGAGCAGTTCTTC CASRSTGTSYNEQFF
many TRBJ1-2 TRBD1 TRBV7-2 TGTGCCAGCAGCTTAGGGACAGGTCCCTATGGCTACACCTTC CASSLGTGPYGYTF
. TRBJ2-4 . TRBV6-5 TGTGCCAGCAGTTACGGCGGGAACATTCAGTACTTC CASSYGGNIQYF
. TRBJ1-3 TRBD1 TRBV30 TGTGCCTGGATGGGGACAGCCTCTGGAAACACCATATATTTT CAWMGTASGNTIYF
many TRBJ2-5 TRBD2 TRBV20-1 TGCAGTGCTAGAGATTTCAGGGGACTAGCGGGGGTATGGGAAGAGACCCAGTACTTC CSARDFRGLAGVWEETQYF
few TRBJ1-1 . TRBV7-9 TGTGCCAGCAGCTTAGAGGGCATGAACACTGAAGCTTTCTTT CASSLEGMNTEAFF
. TRBJ1-1 TRBD1 TRBV25-1 TGTGCCAGTGGACAGGGGGGAAACACTGAAGCTTTCTTT CASGQGGNTEAFF
. TRBJ2-1 TRBD1 TRBV7-8 TGTGCCAGCAGCGCTCCGGGACAGGGGGTGTCGGCGGGGATTTACAATGAGCAGTTCTTC CASSAPGQGVSAGIYNEQFF
few TRBJ2-1 . TRBV6-1 TGTGCCAGCAGTGTGGACGGCCCCCACAATGAGCAGTTCTTC CASSVDGPHNEQFF
. TRBJ1-1 . TRBV4-1 TGCGCCAGCAGCCAGAGAGGCACTGAAGCTTTCTTT CASSQRGTEAFF
many TRBJ1-5 TRBD1 TRBV19 TGTGCCAGTAGTGCCGGGAGGGACAGGGAAAATCAGCCCCAGCATTTT CASSAGRDRENQPQHF
many TRBJ1-2 . TRBV3-1 TGTGCCAGCAGCCAAGATAGGTTTACGCGTGGCTACACCTTC CASSQDRFTRGYTF
few TRBJ2-7 TRBD1 TRBV9 TGTGCCAGCGGGACAGCGAGCTCCTACGAGCAGTACTTC CASGTASSYEQYF
few TRBJ2-3 TRBD1 TRBV24-1 TGTGCCACCAGTGATGCAAGGGGGCGGACAGATACGCAGTATTTT CATSDARGRTDTQYF
few TRBJ1-6 TRBD1 TRBV9 TGTGCCAGCAGCCCACTGGACAGGAGTTCACCCCTCCACTTT CASSPLDRSSPLHF
few TRBJ1-5 . TRBV5-1 TGCGCCAGCAGCAGCGGGGACGGAGGTCAGCCCCAGCATTTT CASSSGDGGQPQHF
few TRBJ2-1 . TRBV9 TGTGCCAGCAGCGTAGAAACATCTAGGAGTGAGCAGTTCTTC CASSVETSRSEQFF
few TRBJ1-2 TRBD1 TRBV20-1 TGCAGTGCTATAGGCACAGGGGGATTGTATGGCTACACCTTC CSAIGTGGLYGYTF
few TRBJ2-3 . TRBV29-1 TGCAGCATCAGACCGCCCCCGGGCACAGATACGCAGTATTTT CSIRPPPGTDTQYF
many TRBJ1-2 TRBD1 TRBV24-1 TGTGCCACCAGTGATCCAAGGACAGGGGGCGGCTACACCTTC CATSDPRTGGGYTF
few TRBJ2-5 TRBD2 TRBV12-3/TRBV12-4 TGTGCCAGCAGTCCCCCCTTTGCGGGGGTGAAGACCCAGTACTTC CASSPPFAGVKTQYF
many TRBJ2-1 TRBD2 TRBV7-9 TGTGCCAGCAACCCCCTAGCGGGGGCCTACAATGAGCAGTTCTTC CASNPLAGAYNEQFF
many TRBJ1-1 . TRBV7-2 TGTGCCAGCAGCTTATTCAGCGAATTGAACACTGAAGCTTTCTTT CASSLFSELNTEAFF
many TRBJ1-2 . TRBV30 TGTGCCTGGAGGACGGTAGTTTTGGGGGTGAGGGCTAACTATGGCTACACCTTC CAWRTVVLGVRANYGYTF
few TRBJ2-7 . TRBV9 TGTGCCAGCAGCGCCCACCCGGACGGGAACTACGAGCAGTACTTC CASSAHPDGNYEQYF
few TRBJ1-1 . TRBV7-6 TGTGCCAGCAGCCCCGCAGGCGGGGGCGGAGCTGAAGCTTTCTTT CASSPAGGGGAEAFF
many TRBJ1-2 TRBD1 TRBV18 TGTGCCAGCTCACCCGGACAGGGGAACTATGGCTACACCTTC CASSPGQGNYGYTF
few TRBJ2-7 . TRBV18 TGTGCCAGCTCACCGCTACAGGACGAGCAGTACTTC CASSPLQDEQYF
. TRBJ2-1 . TRBV11-2 TGTGCCAGCAGCCCCCGGTTAGGGGGCAATGAGCAGTTCTTC CASSPRLGGNEQFF
many TRBJ2-2 TRBD1 TRBV10-3 TGTGCCATCAGCGACAGGGAAGCCGGGGAGCTGTTTTTT CAISDREAGELFF
few TRBJ1-3 TRBD1 TRBV5-5 TGTGCCAGCAGCCGGACAGGGGCTAGCGTTGGAAACACCATATATTTT CASSRTGASVGNTIYF
. TRBJ2-1 . TRBV20-1 TGCAGTGCCGCAACTATGGCCGGGGCTAGGGGAGAGCAGTTCTTC CSAATMAGARGEQFF
many TRBJ2-7 . TRBV6-2/TRBV6-3 TGTGCCAGCAATTCGGGGGGCGCCGAAGCCTACGAGCAGTACTTC CASNSGGAEAYEQYF
. TRBJ1-5 . TRBV29-1 TGCAGCGTTGCGTTGTATGGGGCGAATCAGCCCCAGCATTTT CSVALYGANQPQHF
many TRBJ2-6 . TRBV4-2 TGTGCCAGCAGCCAAGAAGAGAGCTCTGGGGCCAACGTCCTGACTTTC CASSQEESSGANVLTF
many TRBJ2-7 . TRBV27 TGTGCCACCAAAGTGGGGGGCAATGGGAGGTACGAGCAGTACTTC CATKVGGNGRYEQYF